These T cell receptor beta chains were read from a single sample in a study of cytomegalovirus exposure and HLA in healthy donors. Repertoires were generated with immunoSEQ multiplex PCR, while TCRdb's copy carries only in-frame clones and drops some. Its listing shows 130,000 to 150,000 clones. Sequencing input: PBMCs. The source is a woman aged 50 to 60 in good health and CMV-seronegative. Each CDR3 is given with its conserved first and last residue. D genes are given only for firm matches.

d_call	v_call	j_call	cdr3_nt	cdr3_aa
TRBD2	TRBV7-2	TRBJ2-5	TGTGCCAGCAGCCCCCCGGGACTAGCGGGGGGGCGGGAGACCCAGTACTTC	CASSPPGLAGGRETQYF
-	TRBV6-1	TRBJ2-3	TGTGCCAGCAGTGAGGGGGGGGCGCAAGATACGCAGTATTTT	CASSEGGAQDTQYF
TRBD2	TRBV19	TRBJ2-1	TGTGCCAGTAGCCGAGCCGCGGGGGTGGGAAAGGACAATGAGCAGTTCTTC	CASSRAAGVGKDNEQFF
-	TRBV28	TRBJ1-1	TGTGCCAGCAGTTCCCAACCAGGGTCTGAAGCTTTCTTT	CASSSQPGSEAFF
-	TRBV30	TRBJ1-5	TGTGCCTGGAGCCAGGGGTTTGGCAATCAGCCCCAGCATTTT	CAWSQGFGNQPQHF
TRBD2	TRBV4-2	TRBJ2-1	TGTGCCAGCAGCCAAGGCCGAGTTATAGCGGGAGCTACCCACAATGAGCAGTTCTTC	CASSQGRVIAGATHNEQFF
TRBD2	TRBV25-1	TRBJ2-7	TGTGCCAGCAGAAGGGGCGGGAGCTACGAGCAGTACTTC	CASRRGGSYEQYF
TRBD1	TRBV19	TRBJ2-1	TGTGCCAGTAAGGGGACAGGAGGTAATGAGCAGTTCTTC	CASKGTGGNEQFF
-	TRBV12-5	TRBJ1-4	TGTGCTAGTGGTTTGCGTAATGAAAAACTGTTTTTT	CASGLRNEKLFF
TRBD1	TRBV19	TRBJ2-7	TGTGCCAGTGCGCGGACAGGGAGCTCCTACGAGCAGTACTTC	CASARTGSSYEQYF
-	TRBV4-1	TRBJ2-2	TGCGCCAGCAGCCAAGGGGGCCATAACACCGGGGAGCTGTTTTTT	CASSQGGHNTGELFF
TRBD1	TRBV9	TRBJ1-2	TGTGCCAGCAGCCCAGGGGGCGCCTATGGCTACACCTTC	CASSPGGAYGYTF
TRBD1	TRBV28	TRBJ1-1	TGTGCCAGCAGTCCCCGTTGGGACAGGAACACTGAAGCTTTCTTT	CASSPRWDRNTEAFF
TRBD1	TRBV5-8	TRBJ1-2	TGTGCCGGACAGGGGTCTAACTATGGCTACACCTTC	CAGQGSNYGYTF
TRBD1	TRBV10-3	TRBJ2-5	TGTGCTACCACGGGACAGGCAGAGACCCAGTACTTC	CATTGQAETQYF
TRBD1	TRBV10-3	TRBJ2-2	TGTGCCATCAAGGGGGCGGACACCGGGGAGCTGTTTTTT	CAIKGADTGELFF
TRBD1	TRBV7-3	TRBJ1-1	TGTGCCAGCAGCGCGGACAGGGGGAACACTGAAGCTTTCTTT	CASSADRGNTEAFF
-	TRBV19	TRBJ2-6	TGTGCCAGTAGACCGGGACTTCTTAGATCTGGGGCCAACGTCCTGACTTTC	CASRPGLLRSGANVLTF
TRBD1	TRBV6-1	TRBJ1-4	TGTGCCAGCACCATAACAGGGGGTTATGAAAAACTGTTTTTT	CASTITGGYEKLFF
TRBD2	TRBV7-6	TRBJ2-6	TGTGCCAGCAGCCCTAATAGCGGGATTATCTCTGGGGCCAACGTCCTGACTTTC	CASSPNSGIISGANVLTF
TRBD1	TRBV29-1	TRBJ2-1	TGCAGCGTAAGAGGACAGGGGGCGCAGGAGCAGTTCTTC	CSVRGQGAQEQFF
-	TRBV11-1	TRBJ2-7	TGTGCCAGCAGCTCCCCCGGGTTAGGAATCTACGAGCAGTACTTC	CASSSPGLGIYEQYF
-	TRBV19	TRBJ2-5	TGTGCCAGTAGCCCACGGCGCAGGGAAGAGACCCAGTACTTC	CASSPRRREETQYF
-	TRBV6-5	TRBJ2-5	TGTGCCAGCAGTTACGGTCAGGGGACGCCAGAGACCCAGTACTTC	CASSYGQGTPETQYF
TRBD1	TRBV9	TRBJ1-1	TGTGCCAGCAGCGTAGCTATTCCAGGGGGAATGAACACTGAAGCTTTCTTT	CASSVAIPGGMNTEAFF
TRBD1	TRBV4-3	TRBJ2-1	TGCGCCAGCAGCCAAGAAAAGGGGGCTCATGAGCAGTTCTTC	CASSQEKGAHEQFF
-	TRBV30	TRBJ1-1	TGTGCCTGGACCTCGGACAGAACGATGAACACTGAAGCTTTCTTT	CAWTSDRTMNTEAFF
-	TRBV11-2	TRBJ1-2	TGTGCCAGCAGCTTAGATCACCGCTTCGGCTATGGCTACACCTTC	CASSLDHRFGYGYTF
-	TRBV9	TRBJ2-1	TGTGCCAGCACCTTAGGGCTGTCAGACGAAGGGGGTGAGCAGTTCTTC	CASTLGLSDEGGEQFF
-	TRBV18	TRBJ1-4	TGTGCCAGCTCACCGGACAGAGCAACTAATGAAAAACTGTTTTTT	CASSPDRATNEKLFF
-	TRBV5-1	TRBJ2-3	TGCGCCAGCAGCCAAGGGGACTCCGCAGATACGCAGTATTTT	CASSQGDSADTQYF
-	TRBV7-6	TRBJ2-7	TGTGCCAGCAGCGAGTTACCACGAGGAGGCTCCTACGAGCAGTACTTC	CASSELPRGGSYEQYF
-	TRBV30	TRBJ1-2	TGTGCCTGGAATCCAGGGGTCCCCTGGGGGGGCTACACCTTC	CAWNPGVPWGGYTF
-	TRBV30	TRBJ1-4	TGTGCCTGGGGATCTGACAGGAGCTCAACTAATGAAAAACTGTTTTTT	CAWGSDRSSTNEKLFF
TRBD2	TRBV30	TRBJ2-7	TGTGCCTGGAGTAAAAGGCATAGCGGGGGGCCCTACGAGCAGTACTTC	CAWSKRHSGGPYEQYF
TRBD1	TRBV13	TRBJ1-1	TGTGCCAGCAGCTCCCGGGACAGGTTCACTGAAGCTTTCTTT	CASSSRDRFTEAFF
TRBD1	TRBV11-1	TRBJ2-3	TGTGCCAGCAGCTCGCCGGGACAGGGTAGCACAGATACGCAGTATTTT	CASSSPGQGSTDTQYF
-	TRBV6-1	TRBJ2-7	TGTGCCAGCAGGGCGGGGATCTCCTACGAGCAGTACTTC	CASRAGISYEQYF
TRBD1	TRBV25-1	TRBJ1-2	TGTGCCAGCAGTGAGAAGGGGGCTGGCTTTGGCTACACCTTC	CASSEKGAGFGYTF
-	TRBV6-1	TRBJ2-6	TGTGCCAGCAAGCCAGGTGACTCTGGGGCCAACGTCCTGACTTTC	CASKPGDSGANVLTF
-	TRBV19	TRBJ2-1	TGTGCCAGTAGTATAAGGGACAAGCAGTTCTTC	CASSIRDKQFF
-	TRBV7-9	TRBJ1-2	TGTGCCAGCAGCCCCCCGGAGGCCGGCTACACCTTC	CASSPPEAGYTF
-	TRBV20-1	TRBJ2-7	TGCAGTGCAAAACTAGCTTACGAGCAGTACTTC	CSAKLAYEQYF
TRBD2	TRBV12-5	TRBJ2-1	TGTGCTAGTGGTTCACCCAGCGGGGGGGCATCCTACAATGAGCAGTTCTTC	CASGSPSGGASYNEQFF
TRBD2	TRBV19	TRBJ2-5	TGTGCCAGTACTAGCGGGGGAGAGACCCAGTACTTC	CASTSGGETQYF
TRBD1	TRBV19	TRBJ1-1	TGTGCCAGTAGTACAGGGGGCGGTGGGTCTTTCTTT	CASSTGGGGSFF
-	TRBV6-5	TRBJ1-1	TGTGCCAGCAAAGGACAGACTTTCACTGAAGCTTTCTTT	CASKGQTFTEAFF
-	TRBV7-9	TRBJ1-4	TGTGCCAGCAGCTCCAGGGTAACAACTAATGAAAAACTGTTTTTT	CASSSRVTTNEKLFF
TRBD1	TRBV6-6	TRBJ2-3	TGTGCCAGCAGTTACGGGACAGTTTTAGATACGCAGTATTTT	CASSYGTVLDTQYF